The entry that follows covers one T cell receptor beta chain sequence. The antigen remains unidentified. V was clipped by 0 bases and J by 2 bases, with 8 bases between them. Germline CDR1 and CDR2: LGHNA and YSLEER. There are 14 residues in the CDR3. PCR primers comprised 60 Vbeta and 13 Jbeta primers. Here immunoSEQ multiplex PCR was the method, and the copy in TCRdb shows in-frame clones only, minus some. The sample records around 100,000 clones, roughly 74% being singletons. These data belong to a study of cytomegalovirus exposure and HLA in healthy donors. Points from the study as a whole: There were some V segments, including TRBV6-2 and TRBV6-3, excluded as indistinguishable. It was in a later analysis that TCR association rates were seen to vary by HLA locus, highest for DRB1 and lowest for HLA-C. For presence/absence analyses, sequencing depth was assumed to be roughly uniform across donors.

Sequencing was done on a sample of PBMCs. The sequence was collected from a woman between 35 and 50 years old in good health and CMV-seronegative. The genes are TRBV4-3 and TRBJ2-7; D is perhaps TRBD2 (5 bases). The CDR3 sequence: CASSQDDGTYEQYF. The DNA of the CDR3 is TGCGCCAGCAGCCAAGATGACGGGACCTACGAGCAGTACTTC.